This entry is about one TCR beta chain. CD45RO-negative, CCR7-selected cells formed the naive CD8 fraction, which excluded terminally differentiated effector memory CD45RA+ cells. This entry belongs to a study of shared clonotypes between healthy human individuals. The wider study: Used for every donor were three CD4 naive, three CD4 memory, two CD8 naive and one CD8 memory plate.

Data came from immunoSEQ multiplex PCR; TCRdb stores just in-frame clones and leaves some out. The sample gives 1.5 million to 2.5 million clones, just under 95% of which show up once; around 1% is in the top ten. J lost 4 bases, V lost 6 bases, and 5 bases had no gene match. Germline CDR1 reads MNHEY; CDR2 reads SVGAGI. This CDR3 comprises 14 residues. Source material: naive CD8+ T cells sorted from blood. V gene TRBV6-5 combines with J gene TRBJ1-5; 8 nucleotides agree with TRBD1. This receptor was taken from a young man in good health. The CDR3 DNA reads TGTGCCAGCAGGCCGACAGGGGCGAATCAGCCCCAGCATTTT. Translating it yields CASRPTGANQPQHF.